This is a list of T cell receptor beta chains from one sample in a study of graft-versus-host responses after intestinal transplantation. No antigen has been assigned to these receptors. Produced via immunoSEQ multiplex PCR; TCRdb's table is partial and in-frame only. The table includes some 140,000 clones, approximately 92% detected once. The material sequenced was unstimulated CD4+ T cells sorted from spleen or lymph node cells, taken before intestinal transplant. The receptors shown here come from a human donor who received an intestinal transplant. Both conserved end residues are part of each CDR3. The D gene is left open where the match is weak. For some rows the clone size is stated as once, few or many, or as a class when expanded; others skip it.

J,V,size,D,DNA,CDR3
TRBJ1-3,TRBV15,-,-,TGTGCCACCAGCATTGGGGGGTATGGAAACACCATATATTTT,CATSIGGYGNTIYF
TRBJ2-5,TRBV5-1,-,-,TGCGCCAGCAGCTTGGCCATTGGCGACACCAAAGAGACCCAGTACTTC,CASSLAIGDTKETQYF
TRBJ2-5,TRBV5-1,-,-,TGCGCCAGCAGCTTATGGACGGACCAAGAGACCCAGTACTTC,CASSLWTDQETQYF
TRBJ2-3,TRBV18,-,-,TGTGCCAGCTCACCTACCGGGGGCGGCACAGATACGCAGTATTTT,CASSPTGGGTDTQYF
TRBJ2-1,TRBV11-2,-,TRBD2,TGTGCCAGCAGCTTAGATTATGCGGCGGGACTAGCGGGGTACAATGAGCAGTTCTTC,CASSLDYAAGLAGYNEQFF
TRBJ1-5,TRBV15,-,-,TGTGCCACCAGCAGACGGGATCAGCCCCAGCATTTT,CATSRRDQPQHF
TRBJ1-1,TRBV5-1,-,-,TGCGCCAGCAGCATCAGGGTAGGGAGTTCTGGGACTGAAGCTTTCTTT,CASSIRVGSSGTEAFF
TRBJ1-1,TRBV5-1,-,-,TGCGCCAGCAGCTTGGACGGGGCCGATACCCTCGGTTTCTTT,CASSLDGADTLGFF
TRBJ1-1,TRBV15,-,-,TGTGCCACCAGCAAAAGGGCCGACACTGAAGCTTTCTTT,CATSKRADTEAFF
TRBJ2-3,TRBV7-9,-,TRBD2,TGTGCCAGCAGCTTCCCCGGGTTAGCGGGGGTCACAGATACGCAGTATTTT,CASSFPGLAGVTDTQYF
TRBJ2-1,TRBV30,-,-,TGTGCCTGGAGTGTAGGGGCGGGGCCCCCCGAGCAGTTCTTC,CAWSVGAGPPEQFF
TRBJ2-1,TRBV11-2,once,-,TGTGCCAGCATCGGGCTTTACAATGAGCAGTTCTTC,CASIGLYNEQFF
TRBJ2-5,TRBV5-4,-,-,TGTGCCAGCAGCCCAATGGGGGGTAGGGGAGAGACCCAGTACTTC,CASSPMGGRGETQYF
TRBJ2-1,TRBV6-5,-,TRBD1,TGTGCCAGCAGTAGGACAGGCCTCTACAATGAGCAGTTCTTC,CASSRTGLYNEQFF
TRBJ1-2,TRBV2,-,-,TGTGCCAGCAGAGACAGGTTGGGTAGCTATGGCTACACCTTC,CASRDRLGSYGYTF
TRBJ1-4,TRBV2,-,TRBD1,TGTGCCAGTAACCGACAGGGAGGGTTGGAAAAACTGTTTTTT,CASNRQGGLEKLFF
TRBJ2-7,TRBV18,-,TRBD1,TGTGCCAGCTTACGAAAGAGGGACAGCGAGCAGTACTTC,CASLRKRDSEQYF
TRBJ2-4,TRBV5-5,-,TRBD2,TGTGCCAGCAGCGCACTAGCGGGGGCCCCGACACTAGCCAAAAACATTCAGTACTTC,CASSALAGAPTLAKNIQYF
TRBJ1-1,TRBV11-2,-,-,TGTGCCAGCAGCTTGGGCAGGAACACTGAAGCTTTCTTT,CASSLGRNTEAFF
TRBJ1-4,TRBV5-6,-,-,TGTGCCAGCCCGGATGGACTAATAGGTGAAAAACTGTTTTTT,CASPDGLIGEKLFF
TRBJ2-5,TRBV9,-,-,TGTGCCAGCAGCGTAGGAGGGGGGACCAAAGAGACCCAGTACTTC,CASSVGGGTKETQYF
TRBJ1-1,TRBV11-3,-,TRBD1,TGTGCCAGCAGCCTAACGAAGGGGGCCATGAACACTGAAGCTTTCTTT,CASSLTKGAMNTEAFF
TRBJ1-5,TRBV5-1,-,-,TGCGCCAGCAGCCCGGAGGGGCAGGGGAGTCAGCCCCAGCATTTT,CASSPEGQGSQPQHF